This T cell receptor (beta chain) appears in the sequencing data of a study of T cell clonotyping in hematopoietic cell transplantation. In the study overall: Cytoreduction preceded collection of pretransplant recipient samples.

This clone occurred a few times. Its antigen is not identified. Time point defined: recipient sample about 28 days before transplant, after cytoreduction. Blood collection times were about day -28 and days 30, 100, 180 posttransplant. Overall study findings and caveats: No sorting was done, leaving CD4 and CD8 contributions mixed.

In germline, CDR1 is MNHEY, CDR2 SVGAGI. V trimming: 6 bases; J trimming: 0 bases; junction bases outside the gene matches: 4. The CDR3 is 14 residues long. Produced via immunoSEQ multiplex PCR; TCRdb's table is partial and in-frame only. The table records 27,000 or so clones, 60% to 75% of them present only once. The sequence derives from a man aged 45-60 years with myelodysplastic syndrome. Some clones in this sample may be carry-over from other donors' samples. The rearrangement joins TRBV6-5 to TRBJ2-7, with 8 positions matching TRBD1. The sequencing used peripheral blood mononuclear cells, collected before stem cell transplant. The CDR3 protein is CASRGTGFSYEQYF. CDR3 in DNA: TGTGCCAGCAGGGGGACAGGATTCTCCTACGAGCAGTACTTC.